These 7 T cell receptor beta chains were all obtained from the same sample, sequenced in a study of vaccination effects on CD4 cells after COVID-19. Libraries were prepared by immunoSEQ multiplex PCR; TCRdb keeps only in-frame clonotypes and omits some of them. The sample has 70,000 or so clones; around 77% are singletons. Antigens for these TCRs are unknown. After around nine days in culture, the CD4+ T cells were isolated. The sequences come from CD4+ T cells from PBMCs cultured without peptide, collected before COVID-19 vaccination. The receptors here all came from a human donor who received a COVID-19 vaccine.

The chain links TRBV5-1 to TRBJ1-6, with a tentative D call TRBD1 (6 bases). From germline, CDR1 is SGHRS and CDR2 YFSETQ. The CDR3 covers 14 residues. V was clipped by 4 bases and J by 10 bases, with 15 bases between them. CDR3 DNA sequence: TGCGCCAGCAGCGCCGGACAGTTGAGATCACCCCTCCACTTT. Amino acid sequence: CASSAGQLRSPLHF.

The rearrangement joins TRBV7-3 to TRBJ1-2; weak D call: TRBD1 (6 bases). Trimming pared 4 bases from V and 4 bases from J, leaving 13 bases between. The CDR3 extends over 14 amino acids. CDR1 is SGHTA, CDR2 FQGTGA, per germline. CDR3 DNA sequence: TGTGCCAGCAGCTCGTACAGGGAGCGCTATGGCTACACCTTC. Translated: CASSSYRERYGYTF.

This clone was seen once. This chain joins TRBV28 and TRBJ2-6; D is ambiguous. Deletions cut 6 bases from V and 2 bases from J, with 5 bases between. Germline assignment: CDR1 MDHEN and CDR2 SYDVKM. This CDR3 has 13 amino acids. In nucleotides, the CDR3 is TGTGCCAGCAGGCAGACTGGGGCCAACGTCCTGACTTTC. It is translated as CASRQTGANVLTF.

This clone was seen a few times. The gene calls are TRBV23-1 and TRBJ1-5; D uncertain. Being an ORF, TRBV23-1 has a function that is uncertain. Trimming removed 10 bases from V and 4 bases from J, with 17 bases in between. The CDR3 spans 14 residues. The CDR3 sequence: CATPVDFGNQPQHF. CDR3 DNA sequence: TGCGCCACCCCAGTAGACTTTGGTAATCAGCCCCAGCATTTT.

This chain connects TRBV5-1 to TRBJ2-7; TRBD1 or TRBD2 may be the D gene (5 bases each). Germline assignment: CDR1 SGHRS and CDR2 YFSETQ. The V end was cut by 3 bases, the J end by 6 bases, with 13 bases between. The CDR3 length is 13 residues. CDR3 residues: CASSWDVLSEQYV. DNA for the CDR3: TGCGCCAGCAGCTGGGACGTACTCAGCGAGCAGTACGTC.

The V and J genes are TRBV10-1 and TRBJ2-1; D call uncertain. From germline, CDR1 is WNHNN and CDR2 SYGVQD (reference sequence). V shed 6 bases and J shed 0 bases, with 9 bases lying between them. This CDR3 has 14 amino acids. The CDR3 loop is CASSPPGSYNEQFF. CDR3 coding DNA: TGCGCCAGCAGCCCTCCAGGCTCCTACAATGAGCAGTTCTTC.

The chain uses TRBV5-1 and TRBJ2-5; no clear D. Germline V gene sequence: CDR1 SGHRS, CDR2 YFSETQ. Trimming took off 0 bases at V and 1 base at J, with 10 bases between the two ends. The CDR3 spans 15 residues. The chain's CDR3 is CASSLAWGIQETQYF. CDR3 bases: TGCGCCAGCAGCTTGGCCTGGGGAATCCAAGAGACCCAGTACTTC.